This TCR beta chain was recovered during a study of blood T cell repertoires in COVID-19. Study information: Samples came from the United States, Italy and Spain, spanning acute and convalescent COVID-19. T cells, B-cell-depleted T cells, or PBMCs supplied cDNA or gDNA.

The protocol was immunoSEQ multiplex PCR, while the TCRdb copy is restricted to in-frame clones and leaves out a portion. The data contain roughly 200,000 clones, less than 85% of them singletons. Seattle enrolled patients during active infection and tracked them longitudinally. The CDR3 extends over 16 amino acids. V lost 4 bases to trimming and J lost 4 bases; unmatched junction nucleotides: 11. Germline CDR1 LNHDA, CDR2 SQIVND (reference sequence). The chain carries TRBV19 and TRBJ2-5; TRBD2 matches at 8 bases. The receptor's source is an elderly woman with COVID-19, enrolled during active disease. The sample was peripheral blood. CDR3 amino acids: CASSTSGLGARETQYF. In DNA form, the CDR3 reads TGTGCCAGTAGTACTTCGGGACTAGGGGCGAGAGAGACCCAGTACTTC.